This T cell receptor beta chain appears in the sequencing data of a study of T cells after yellow fever vaccination. Study results and caveats: At under 98% for CD4 and roughly 87% for CD8, most primary-vaccination clones showed up again after the booster. Highly abundant clonotypes carried over from the bulk population could end up in FACS-sorted repertoires as contaminants.

For this clonotype: The antigen is unknown.

Conversion of TCR transcripts into cDNA relied on 5'RACE template switching, which added a universal primer site and UMIs. TCRdb analysed the 5' RACE reads with MiXCR anew, one entry per CDR3 protein. Here the sample spans about 300,000 distinct CDR3 sequences, around 7.3% being singletons. V lost 4 bases, J lost 6 bases, and 8 bases stayed unmatched. This CDR3 spans 16 amino acids. Germline assignment: CDR1 SGHNT and CDR2 YYREEE (reference sequence). The chain employs TRBV5-4 and TRBJ2-3; the match to TRBD2 covers 13 bases. The TCR sequence derives from a man aged 18 to 30 who received the YFV17D yellow fever vaccine. Here the sequenced sample was PBMCs, taken about 41 days after the first yellow fever vaccination. CDR3 coding DNA: TGTGCCAGCAGCCCGGGACTAGCGGGGCACATCGATACGCAGTATTTT. This sequence encodes CASSPGLAGHIDTQYF.